The text below deals with one T cell receptor (beta chain). Its antigen is still unknown. Primers: 60 Vbeta forward and 13 Jbeta reverse. The protocol was immunoSEQ multiplex PCR, while the TCRdb copy is restricted to in-frame clones and leaves out a portion. The profile shows some 170,000 clones, around three quarters of them singletons. The data were taken from a study of cytomegalovirus exposure and HLA in healthy donors. Notes on the study in general: A later analysis showed HLA-associated TCR beta chains outstripping equally common others in clonal expansion. A later analysis showed TCR association rates differing by HLA locus, peaking at DRB1 and lowest at HLA-C.

Germline V lookup: CDR1 SEHNR, CDR2 FQNEAQ (reference sequence). Unmatched junction bases numbered 5, after V lost 6 bases and J lost 2 bases. The CDR3 length is 14 residues. The chain recombines TRBV7-9 with TRBJ2-7, with 9 bases that match TRBD1. Sample: PBMCs. This clonotype was obtained from a woman aged 40 to 49 in good health and CMV-seronegative. CDR3 nucleotides: TGTGCCAGCAGTGGACAGGGGACACCCTACGAGCAGTACTTC. It is translated as CASSGQGTPYEQYF.